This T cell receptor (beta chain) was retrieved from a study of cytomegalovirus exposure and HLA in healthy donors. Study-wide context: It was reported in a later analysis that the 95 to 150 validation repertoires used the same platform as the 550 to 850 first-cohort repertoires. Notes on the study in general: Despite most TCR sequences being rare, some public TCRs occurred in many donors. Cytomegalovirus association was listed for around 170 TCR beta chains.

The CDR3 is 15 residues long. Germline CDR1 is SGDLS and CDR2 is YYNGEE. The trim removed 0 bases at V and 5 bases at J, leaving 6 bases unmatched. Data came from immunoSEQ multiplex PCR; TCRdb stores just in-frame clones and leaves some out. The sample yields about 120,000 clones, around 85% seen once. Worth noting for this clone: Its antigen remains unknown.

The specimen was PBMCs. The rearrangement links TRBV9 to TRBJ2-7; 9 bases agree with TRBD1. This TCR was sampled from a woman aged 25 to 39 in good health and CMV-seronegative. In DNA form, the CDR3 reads TGTGCCAGCAGCGTAGATGGACAGGGGTTCAACGAGCAGTACTTC. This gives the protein CASSVDGQGFNEQYF.